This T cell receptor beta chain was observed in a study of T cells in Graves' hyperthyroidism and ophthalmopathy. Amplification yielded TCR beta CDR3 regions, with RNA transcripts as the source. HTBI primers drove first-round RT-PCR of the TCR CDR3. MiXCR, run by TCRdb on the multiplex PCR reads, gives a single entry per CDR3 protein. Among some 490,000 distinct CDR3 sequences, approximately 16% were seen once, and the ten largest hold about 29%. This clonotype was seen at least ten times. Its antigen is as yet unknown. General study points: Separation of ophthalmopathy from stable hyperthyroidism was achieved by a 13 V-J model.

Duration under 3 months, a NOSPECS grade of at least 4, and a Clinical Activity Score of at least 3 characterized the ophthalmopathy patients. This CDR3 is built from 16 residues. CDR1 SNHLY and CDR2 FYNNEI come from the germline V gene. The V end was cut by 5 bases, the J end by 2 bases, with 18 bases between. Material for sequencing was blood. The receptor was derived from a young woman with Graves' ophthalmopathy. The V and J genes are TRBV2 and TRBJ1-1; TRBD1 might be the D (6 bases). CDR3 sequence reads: CASSQPPTGVNTEAFF. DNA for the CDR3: TGTGCCAGCAGTCAACCTCCGACAGGAGTTAACACTGAAGCTTTCTTT.